This T cell receptor beta chain came from a study of T cell changes during pregnancy in multiple sclerosis. In its sample, this clone was seen a few times. The sample has other DNA sequences that encode this CDR3 too. This table comes from immunoSEQ multiplex PCR, and its TCRdb copy is limited to in-frame clones, with some not included. This table holds 40,000 to 45,000 clones, 91% found once. V dropped 3 bases and J dropped 5; count of bases not matched to a gene: 6. Germline CDR1 LGHNA, CDR2 YSLEER. The CDR3 consists of 14 residues. Sequenced material: CD4+ T cells from peripheral blood mononuclear cells, taken before pregnancy. The receptor was derived from a female donor with multiple sclerosis, enrolled in a pregnancy study. V gene TRBV4-3 combines with J gene TRBJ1-2; the match to TRBD1 covers 7 bases. CDR3 in amino acids: CASSQEGARYGYTF. Here the CDR3 DNA reads TGCGCCAGCAGCCAGGAGGGGGCGAGGTATGGCTACACCTTC.